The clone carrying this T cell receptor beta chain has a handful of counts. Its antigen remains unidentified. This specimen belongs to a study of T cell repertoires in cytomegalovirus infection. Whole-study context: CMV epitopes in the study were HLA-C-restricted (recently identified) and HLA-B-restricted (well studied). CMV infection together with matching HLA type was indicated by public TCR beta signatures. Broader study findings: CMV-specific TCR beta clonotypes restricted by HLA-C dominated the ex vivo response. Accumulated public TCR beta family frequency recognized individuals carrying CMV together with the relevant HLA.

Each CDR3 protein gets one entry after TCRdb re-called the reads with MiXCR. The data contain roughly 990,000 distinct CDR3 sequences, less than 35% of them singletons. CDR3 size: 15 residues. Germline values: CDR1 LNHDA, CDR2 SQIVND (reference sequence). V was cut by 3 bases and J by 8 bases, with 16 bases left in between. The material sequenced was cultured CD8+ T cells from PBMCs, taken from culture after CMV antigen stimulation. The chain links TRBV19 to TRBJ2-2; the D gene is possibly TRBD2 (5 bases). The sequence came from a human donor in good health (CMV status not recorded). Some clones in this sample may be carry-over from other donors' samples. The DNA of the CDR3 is TGTGCCAGTAGTATCCTATCGGGTTGGACTGGGGAGCTGTTTTTT. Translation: CASSILSGWTGELFF.